The clone carrying this T cell receptor (beta chain) occurred many times. Its cognate antigen is unknown. The data were taken from a study of T cells after yellow fever vaccination. TCRdb reprocessed the 5' RACE reads via MiXCR and lists one record per CDR3 protein. The sample lists about 150,000 distinct CDR3 sequences, approximately 6.2% occurring once. Study-wide results and limits: Clones that expanded after primary vaccination mostly reappeared after the booster (roughly 95% CD4, 88% CD8).

From germline, CDR1 is SGHRS and CDR2 YFSETQ. J lost 4 bases, V lost 6 bases, and 3 bases had no gene match. The CDR3 has 13 amino acids. The sequence was collected from a man between 18 and 35 years old who received the YFV17D yellow fever vaccine. This specimen was CD4+ T cells sorted from PBMCs, taken on the day of the first yellow fever vaccination. The chain couples TRBV5-1 to TRBJ1-1; 10 nucleotides match TRBD1. The CDR3 coding sequence is TGCGCCAGCACTAGGACAGGGGGCACTGAAGCTTTCTTT. Translated, it gives CASTRTGGTEAFF.